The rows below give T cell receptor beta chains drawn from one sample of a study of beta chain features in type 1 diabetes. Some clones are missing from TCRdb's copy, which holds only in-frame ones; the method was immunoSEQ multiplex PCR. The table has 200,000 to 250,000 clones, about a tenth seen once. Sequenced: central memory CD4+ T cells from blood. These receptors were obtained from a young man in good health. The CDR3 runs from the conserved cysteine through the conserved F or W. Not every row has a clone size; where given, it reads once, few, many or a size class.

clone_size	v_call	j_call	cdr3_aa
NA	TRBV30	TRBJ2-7	CAWSAGAAYEQYF
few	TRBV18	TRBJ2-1	CASSPSATLYNEQFF
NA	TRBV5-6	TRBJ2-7	CASSQTSARYEQYF
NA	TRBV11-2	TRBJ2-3	CASRAEWATDTQYF
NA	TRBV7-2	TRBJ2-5	CASSSSGRQETQYF
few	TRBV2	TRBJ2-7	CASSLEQGAYEQYF
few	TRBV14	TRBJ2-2	CASSQVGFLNTGELFF
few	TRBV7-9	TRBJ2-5	CASSLTTGGVETQYF
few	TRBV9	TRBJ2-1	CASSVVSGGSYNEQFF
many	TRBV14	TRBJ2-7	CASSQVIRGEQYF
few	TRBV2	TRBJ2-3	CASRPGRSTDTQYF
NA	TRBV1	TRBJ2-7	CTSSQETSTYPYEQYF
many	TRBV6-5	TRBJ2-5	CASQPAGETQYF
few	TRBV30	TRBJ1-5	CAWSGRGDQPQHF
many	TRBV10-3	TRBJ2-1	CAISPAGADEQFF
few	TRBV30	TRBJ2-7	CAWRADQYEQYF
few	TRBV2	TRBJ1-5	CASSQQGGDQPQHF
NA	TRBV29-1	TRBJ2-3	CIARGDNVADTQYF
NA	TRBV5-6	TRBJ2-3	CASRVGTNRPDTQYF
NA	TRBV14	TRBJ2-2	CASTEARGRTGELFF
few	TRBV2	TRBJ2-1	CASRNTGAGGTYNEQFF
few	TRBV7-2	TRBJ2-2	CASSFYTGELFF
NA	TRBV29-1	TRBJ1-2	CSARKADLGYGYTF
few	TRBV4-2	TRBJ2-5	CASSQDQRSFRTQYF
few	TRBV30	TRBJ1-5	CAWTGGWDQPQHF
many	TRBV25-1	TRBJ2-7	CASSDFHSYEQYF
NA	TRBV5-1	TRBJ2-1	CASSLEHPSYNEQFF
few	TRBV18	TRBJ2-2	CASSPQRQYTGELFF
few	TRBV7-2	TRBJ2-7	CASSLGTRGSYEQYF
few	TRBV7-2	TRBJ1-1	CASSLAFGRNTEAFF
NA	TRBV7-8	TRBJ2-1	CASSFGETYNEQFF
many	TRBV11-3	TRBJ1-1	CASSLDGGMNTEAFF
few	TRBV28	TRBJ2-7	CATGGGRVGEQYF
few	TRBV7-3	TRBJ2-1	CASSSGLAGGNYNEQFF
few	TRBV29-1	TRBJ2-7	CSTGLPPYEQYF
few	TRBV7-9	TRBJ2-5	CASSLSSPETQYF
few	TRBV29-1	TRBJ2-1	CSVERDRGGNEQFF
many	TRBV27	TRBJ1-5	CASSLFPGQDNQPQHF
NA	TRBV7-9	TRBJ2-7	CASSRRQGAYEQYF
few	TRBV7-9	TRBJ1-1	CASSSQRQGAAAEAFF
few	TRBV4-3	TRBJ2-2	CASSQEQTYTGELFF
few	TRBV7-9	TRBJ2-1	CASSPLAGVVEQFF
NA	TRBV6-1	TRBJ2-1	CASGAGTRTHEQFF
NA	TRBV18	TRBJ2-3	CAIAKGEGHEDTQYF
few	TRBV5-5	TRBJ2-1	CASSPDTYNEQFF
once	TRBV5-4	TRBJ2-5	CASSTGLADPGRETQYF
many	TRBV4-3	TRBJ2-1	CASSQEGWSNEQFF
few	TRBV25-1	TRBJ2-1	CASSEEGAGGYNEQFF
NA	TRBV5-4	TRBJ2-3	CASRVLAGNTQYF
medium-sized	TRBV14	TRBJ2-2	CASSQEAGLNTGELFF